One sample yielded the 23 T cell receptor beta chains listed below, sequenced in a study of blood T cell repertoires in COVID-19. Generated by immunoSEQ multiplex PCR, the TCRdb table keeps only in-frame clones and is missing some. The table shows about 200,000 clones, with around nine tenths occurring only once. The sample comprised peripheral blood. The source of these receptors is a man younger than 35 with active or convalescent COVID-19.

The chain combines TRBV21-1 with TRBJ1-4; the listed D gene, TRBD1, was not tested against the DNA. TRBV21-1 is given as a pseudogene. CDR3 length equals 21 residues. DNA of the CDR3: TGTGCCAGCAGCAAAGGAGGACAGGGGACGGGTTGGGTCGCAACTAATGAAAAACTGTTTTTT. Translation: CASSKGGQGTGWVATNEKLFF.

The chain has TRBV7-9 and TRBJ2-3; 8 positions match TRBD2. The CDR3 length is 17 residues. Germline V lookup: CDR1 SEHNR, CDR2 FQNEAQ (reference sequence). J was trimmed by 1 base and V by 0 bases; bases with no gene match: 6. CDR3 nucleotides: TGTGCCAGCAGCTTAGCGACTAGCGCGGCGGGCACAGATACGCAGTATTTT. This translates into CASSLATSAAGTDTQYF.

V gene TRBV18 combines with J gene TRBJ1-1, with D possibly TRBD1 on 6 matching bases. The germline V gene encodes CDR1 KGHSH and CDR2 LQKENI. The ends were cut back, 5 bases at V and 0 bases at J, with 10 bases in the middle. The CDR3 contains 14 residues. For the CDR3, the DNA is TGTGCCAGCTCAGCTGACAGGATGAACACTGAAGCTTTCTTT. Translation gives CASSADRMNTEAFF.

CDR3 bases: TGCAGTGCTAGTAACCGGGACAGGGTAGAAGGACAGCCCCAGCATTTT. Amino acid sequence: CSASNRDRVEGQPQHF. The chain is built from TRBV20-1 and TRBJ1-5; TRBD1 aligns across 9 bases. CDR1 is DFQATT and CDR2 is SNEGSKA in the germline V gene (reference sequence). The junction had 13 bases not matched to a gene; V was cut back by 3 bases and J by 7 bases. The CDR3 totals 16 residues.

V gene TRBV19 combines with J gene TRBJ1-1, with TRBD1 matching 7 bases. The CDR3 runs to 14 residues. CDR1 LNHDA and CDR2 SQIVND come from the germline V gene (reference sequence). V dropped 8 bases and J dropped 1; count of bases not matched to a gene: 7. DNA for the CDR3: TGTGCCAGTCAAGACAGGGTTCAGAACACTGAAGCTTTCTTT. Translated: CASQDRVQNTEAFF.

This clone occurred once. J is TRBJ1-2 and V is TRBV6-6, with a possible D match to TRBD1 (6 bases). CDR1 is MNHNY, CDR2 SVGAGI, per germline (reference sequence). The V gene lost 6 bases and the J gene lost 4 bases, with 15 bases spanning the gap. This CDR3 region has 14 residues. The CDR3 is CASSPPDSVYGYTF. In nucleotides, the CDR3 is TGTGCCAGCAGCCCCCCGGACAGTGTCTATGGCTACACCTTC.

The rearrangement links TRBV5-6 to TRBJ2-2, with D perhaps TRBD1 (8 bases). The CDR3 length is 15 residues. The germline V gene has CDR1 SGHDT and CDR2 YYEEEE. The V end lost 6 bases, the J end lost 3 bases, and 15 bases lay between the germline ends. CDR3 coding DNA: TGTGCCAGCAACAGACAGGGGAGGGACACCGGGGAGCTGTTTTTT. The encoded protein is CASNRQGRDTGELFF.

V and J are TRBV7-2 and TRBJ2-7, with TRBD1 as a possible D gene (6 bases). CDR3 length: 14 residues. Trimming removed 4 bases from V and 3 bases from J, with 13 bases in between. The V gene's germline CDR1 is SGHTA and CDR2 FQGNSA. The CDR3: CASSWETGYYEQYF. The CDR3, as DNA: TGTGCCAGCAGCTGGGAAACAGGGTACTACGAGCAGTACTTC.

The chain couples TRBV30 to TRBJ1-2; D gene unclear. The CDR3 contains 13 residues. The V end was cut by 2 bases, the J end by 2 bases, with 9 bases between. Germline V lookup: CDR1 GTSNPN, CDR2 SVGIG (reference sequence). CDR3 loop: CAWSQAWNYGYTF. In DNA form, the CDR3 reads TGTGCCTGGAGTCAAGCCTGGAACTATGGCTACACCTTC. Based on the CDR3 plus reference TRBV30 and TRBJ1-2, the full variable domain is SQTIHQWPATLVQPVGSPLSLECTVEGTSNPNLYWYRQAAGRGLQLLFYSVGIGQISSEVPQNLSASRPQDRQFILSSKKLLLSDSGFYLCAWSQAWNYGYTFGSGTRLTVV.

V usage is TRBV6-5 and J usage is TRBJ2-7; 11 bases are a match to TRBD1. The V gene end was trimmed by 6 bases and the J gene end by 3 bases; junction bases not matched to a gene: 4. Germline CDR1 reads MNHEY; CDR2 reads SVGAGI. This CDR3 has 14 amino acids. DNA of the CDR3: TGTGCCAGCAGGGAGGGACAGGGGGTCTACGAGCAGTACTTC. Translating gives CASREGQGVYEQYF.

The genes are TRBV27 and TRBJ1-4, with D unclear. Trimming pared 4 bases from V and 8 bases from J, leaving 11 bases between. This CDR3 has 13 residues. The germline V gene encodes CDR1 MNHEY and CDR2 SMNVEV (reference sequence). CDR3 protein: CASSWAAGEKLFF. CDR3 nucleotide sequence: TGTGCCAGCAGTTGGGCTGCTGGAGAAAAACTGTTTTTT.

The V and J genes are TRBV18 and TRBJ1-5, with 8 bases fitting TRBD1. Germline CDR1 is KGHSH and CDR2 is LQKENI. With V trimmed by 6 bases and J by 2 bases, 6 bases remained unmatched. CDR3 size: 15 residues. DNA of the CDR3: TGTGCCAGCTCCCTTTCGACAGGGGGCAATCAGCCCCAGCATTTT. It encodes CASSLSTGGNQPQHF. Supplemented by reference TRBV18 and TRBJ1-5, the full variable domain reads NAGVMQNPRHLVRRRGQEARLRCSPMKGHSHVYWYRQLPEEGLKFMVYLQKENIIDESGMPKERFSAEFPKEGPSILRIQQVVRGDSAAYFCASSLSTGGNQPQHFGDGTRLSIL.

The chain employs TRBV28 and TRBJ2-1; D may be TRBD2 (7 bases). From germline, CDR1 is MDHEN and CDR2 SYDVKM. Trimming left V 5 bases short and J 5 bases short, with 22 bases between. The CDR3 totals 17 residues. The CDR3 region has the DNA TGTGCCAGCAGTGGCTCTTTTGGGAGGGGGGAACACAATGAGCAGTTCTTC. This gives the protein CASSGSFGRGEHNEQFF. The variable domain in full, completed from reference TRBV28 and TRBJ2-1, reads DVKVTQSSRYLVKRTGEKVFLECVQDMDHENMFWYRQDPGLGLRLIYFSYDVKMKEKGDIPEGYSVSREKKERFSLILESASTNQTSMYLCASSGSFGRGEHNEQFFGPGTRLTVL.

The chain carries TRBV24-1 and TRBJ1-5; D is undetermined. This CDR3 comprises 13 residues. Germline V CDR1 and CDR2: KGHDR, SFDVKD. The germline V and J ends were trimmed by 2 bases and 7 bases, with 8 bases remaining between them. Here the CDR3 reads CATSDSGKQPQHF. The CDR3 DNA reads as TGTGCCACCAGTGATTCGGGTAAGCAGCCCCAGCATTTT.

DNA of the CDR3: TGTGCCAGCAGTTACAGTGCGGGTACTACCTACGAGCAGTACTTC. It codes for CASSYSAGTTYEQYF. The chain recombines TRBV6-5 with TRBJ2-7; possible D gene TRBD2, 5 bases. V dropped 2 bases and J dropped 2 bases, with 13 bases sitting between them. Germline CDR1 MNHEY, CDR2 SVGAGI. The CDR3 covers 15 residues.

The chain couples TRBV3-1 (or the pseudogene TRBV3-2) to TRBJ1-4; D is possibly TRBD1 (6 bases). Trimming removed 4 bases at V and 10 bases at J, with 19 bases between. The CDR3 extends over 15 amino acids. Germline V lookup: CDR1 LGHDT, CDR2 YNNKEL (reference sequence). The CDR3 loop is CASSPAATGLRKLFF. The CDR3 DNA reads TGTGCCAGCAGCCCGGCCGCCACAGGGCTTCGAAAACTGTTTTTT.

J is TRBJ1-2 and V is TRBV5-1; no firm D call. V lost 3 bases and J 7 bases, leaving 13 bases between the germline ends. The CDR3 is 13 residues long. Germline V gives CDR1 SGHRS, CDR2 YFSETQ. DNA of the CDR3: TGCGCCAGCAGCTCATCTGGGCCTGGTGGCTACACCTTC. Protein product: CASSSSGPGGYTF.

The chain combines TRBV11-2 with TRBJ2-2, with D possibly TRBD1 on 5 matching bases. The CDR3 is 16 amino acids. Trimming pared 1 base from V and 4 bases from J, leaving 13 bases between. Germline V gene sequence: CDR1 SGHAT, CDR2 FQNNGV. CDR3 sequence reads: CASSLGRGTGTGELFF. Here the CDR3 DNA reads TGTGCCAGCAGCTTAGGAAGGGGTACTGGCACCGGGGAGCTGTTTTTT.

The CDR3 DNA follows: TGCGCCAGCAGGGGACAGGGCTCTGGAAACACCATATATTTT. Encoded protein: CASRGQGSGNTIYF. This rearrangement joins TRBV10-2 to TRBJ1-3, with 9 bases aligning to TRBD1. The V gene end was trimmed by 6 bases and the J gene end by 0 bases; junction bases not matched to a gene: 0. This CDR3 has 14 amino acids. CDR1 and CDR2 from the germline V gene are WSHSY and SAAADI.

The V gene is TRBV2, the J gene TRBJ1-1; the D gene is possibly TRBD1 (5 bases). This CDR3 contains 11 residues. The germline CDR1 and CDR2 sequences are SNHLY and FYNNEI. V shed 11 bases and J shed 6 bases, with 13 bases lying between them. CDR3 DNA sequence: TGTGCCTCTATCGACAGCGCTGAAGCTTTCTTT. This encodes CASIDSAEAFF.

The chain employs TRBV28 and TRBJ2-1, with 9 bases aligning to TRBD1. The J segment lost 9 bases and the V segment lost 5 bases, leaving 23 bases of the junction unmatched. This CDR3 comprises 19 residues. The V gene's germline CDR1 is MDHEN and CDR2 SYDVKM. DNA of the CDR3: TGTGCCAGCAGTGGACCGGGACAGGGAGGCCTTGTTTGGGTTATTGAGCAGTTCTTC. It codes for CASSGPGQGGLVWVIEQFF.

This clone was seen just once. This chain uses TRBV29-1 with TRBJ1-5, with 9 bases fitting TRBD1. The CDR3 has 13 amino acids. Germline V CDR1 and CDR2: SQVTM, ANQGSEA. V gave up 4 bases and J gave up 3 bases; unmatched junction bases: 1. CDR3 nucleotides: TGCAGCGTTGGGACAGGGGACAATCAGCCCCAGCATTTT. Its protein is CSVGTGDNQPQHF.

V usage is TRBV5-1 and J usage is TRBJ2-7; 10 bases fit TRBD1. With V trimmed by 3 bases and J by 2 bases, 2 bases remained unmatched. CDR1 SGHRS and CDR2 YFSETQ come from the germline V gene. The CDR3 is 14 residues long. CDR3 amino acids: CASSWGQGPYEQYF. Here the CDR3 DNA reads TGCGCCAGCAGCTGGGGACAGGGGCCCTACGAGCAGTACTTC.